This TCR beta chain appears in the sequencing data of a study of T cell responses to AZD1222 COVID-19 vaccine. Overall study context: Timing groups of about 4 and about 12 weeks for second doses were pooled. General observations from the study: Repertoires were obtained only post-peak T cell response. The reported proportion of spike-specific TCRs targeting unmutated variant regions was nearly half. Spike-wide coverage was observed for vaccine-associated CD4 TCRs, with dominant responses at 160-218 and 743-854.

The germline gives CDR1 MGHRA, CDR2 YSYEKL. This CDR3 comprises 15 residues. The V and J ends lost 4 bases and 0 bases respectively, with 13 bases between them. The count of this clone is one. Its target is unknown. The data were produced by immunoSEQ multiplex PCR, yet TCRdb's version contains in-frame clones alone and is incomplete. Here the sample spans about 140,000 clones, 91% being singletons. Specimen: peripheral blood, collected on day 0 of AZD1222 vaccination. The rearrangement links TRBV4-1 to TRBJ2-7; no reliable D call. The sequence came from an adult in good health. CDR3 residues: CASSLLLRSSYEQYF. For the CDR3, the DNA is TGCGCCAGCAGCCTACTACTGAGGAGCTCCTACGAGCAGTACTTC.